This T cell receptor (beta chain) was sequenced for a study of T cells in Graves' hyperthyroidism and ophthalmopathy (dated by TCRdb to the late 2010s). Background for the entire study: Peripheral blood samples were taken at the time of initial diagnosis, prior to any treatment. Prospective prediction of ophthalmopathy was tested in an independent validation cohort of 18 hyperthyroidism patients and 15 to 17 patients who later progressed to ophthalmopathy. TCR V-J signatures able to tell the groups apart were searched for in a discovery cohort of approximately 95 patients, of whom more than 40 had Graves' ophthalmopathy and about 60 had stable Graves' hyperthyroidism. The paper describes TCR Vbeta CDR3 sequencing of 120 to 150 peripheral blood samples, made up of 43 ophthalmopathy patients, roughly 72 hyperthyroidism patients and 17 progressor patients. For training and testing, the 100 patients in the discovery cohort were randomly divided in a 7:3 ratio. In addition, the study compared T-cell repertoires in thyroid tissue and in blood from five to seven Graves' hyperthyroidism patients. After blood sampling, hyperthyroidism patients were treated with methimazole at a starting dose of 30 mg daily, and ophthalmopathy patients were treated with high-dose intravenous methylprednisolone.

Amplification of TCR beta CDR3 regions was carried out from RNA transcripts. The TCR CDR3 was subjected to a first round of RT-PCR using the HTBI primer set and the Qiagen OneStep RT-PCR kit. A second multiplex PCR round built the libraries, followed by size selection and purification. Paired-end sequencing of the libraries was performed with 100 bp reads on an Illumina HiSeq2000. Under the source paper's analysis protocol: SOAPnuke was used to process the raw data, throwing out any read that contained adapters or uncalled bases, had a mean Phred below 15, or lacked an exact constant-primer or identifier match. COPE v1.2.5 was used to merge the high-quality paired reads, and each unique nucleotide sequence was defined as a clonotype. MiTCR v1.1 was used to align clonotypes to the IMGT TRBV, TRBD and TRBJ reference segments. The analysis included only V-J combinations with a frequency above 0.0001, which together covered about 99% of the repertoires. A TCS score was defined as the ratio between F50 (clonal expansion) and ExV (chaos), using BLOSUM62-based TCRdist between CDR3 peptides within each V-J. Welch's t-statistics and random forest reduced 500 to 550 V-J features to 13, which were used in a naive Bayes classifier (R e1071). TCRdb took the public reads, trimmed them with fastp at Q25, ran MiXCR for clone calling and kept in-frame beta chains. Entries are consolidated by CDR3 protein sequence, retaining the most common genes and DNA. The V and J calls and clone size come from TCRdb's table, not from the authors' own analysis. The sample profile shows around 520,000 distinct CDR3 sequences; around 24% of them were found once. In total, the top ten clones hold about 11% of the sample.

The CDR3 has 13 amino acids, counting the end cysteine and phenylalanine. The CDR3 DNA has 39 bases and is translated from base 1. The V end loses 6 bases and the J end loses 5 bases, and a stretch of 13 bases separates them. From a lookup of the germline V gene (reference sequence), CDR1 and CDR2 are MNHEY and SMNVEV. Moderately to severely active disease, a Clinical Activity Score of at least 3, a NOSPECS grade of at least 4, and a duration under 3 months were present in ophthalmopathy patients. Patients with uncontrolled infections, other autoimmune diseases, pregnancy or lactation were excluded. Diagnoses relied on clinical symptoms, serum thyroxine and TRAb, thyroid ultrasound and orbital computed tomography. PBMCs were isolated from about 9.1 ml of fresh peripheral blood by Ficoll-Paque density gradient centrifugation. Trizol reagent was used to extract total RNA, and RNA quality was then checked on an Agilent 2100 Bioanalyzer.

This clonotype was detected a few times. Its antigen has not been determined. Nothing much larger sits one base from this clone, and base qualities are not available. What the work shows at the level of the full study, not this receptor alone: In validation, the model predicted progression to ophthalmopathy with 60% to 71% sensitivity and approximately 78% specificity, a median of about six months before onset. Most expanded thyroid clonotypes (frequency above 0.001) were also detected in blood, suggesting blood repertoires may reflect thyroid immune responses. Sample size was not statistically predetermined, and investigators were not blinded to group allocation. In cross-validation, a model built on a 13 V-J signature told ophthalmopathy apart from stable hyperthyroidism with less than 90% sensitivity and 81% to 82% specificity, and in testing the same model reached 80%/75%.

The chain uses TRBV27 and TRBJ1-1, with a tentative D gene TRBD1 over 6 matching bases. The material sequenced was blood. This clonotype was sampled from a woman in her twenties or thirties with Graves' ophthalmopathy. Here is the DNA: TGTGCCAGCAGCCTGAACAGGGTTACTGAAGCTTTCTTT. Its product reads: CASSLNRVTEAFF.